The 32 T cell receptor beta chains reported below all come from one sample, sequenced in a study of technical replicates of blood from several donors. Measured with immunoSEQ multiplex PCR; TCRdb has only the in-frame clones, and not every one. Among about 99,000 clones listed, about 95% were seen once. Sequenced material: T cells isolated from PBMCs. The receptors were sampled from a human donor in good health.

V gene TRBV12-5 combines with J gene TRBJ1-1, with D hard to call. There are 12 residues in the CDR3. Germline V gene lookup returns CDR1 LGHNT and CDR2 FRNRAP. V lost 6 bases to trimming and J lost 6 bases, with 11 bases between them. DNA of the CDR3: TGTGCTAGTGGGGTAACGAGGCCTGAAGCTTTCTTT. This gives the protein CASGVTRPEAFF. Together with reference TRBV12-5 and TRBJ1-1, the CDR3 gives the full variable domain: DARVTQTPRHKVTEMGQEVTMRCQPILGHNTVFWYRQTMMQGLELLAYFRNRAPLDDSGMPKDRFSAEMPDATLATLKIQPSEPRDSAVYFCASGVTRPEAFFGQGTRLTVV.

The chain joins TRBV19 to TRBJ2-5; the D gene is possibly TRBD1 (5 bases). There are 13 residues in the CDR3. Germline V CDR1 and CDR2: LNHDA, SQIVND (reference sequence). Trimming took 6 bases from V and 1 from J, leaving 9 bases between them. This CDR3 is CASSDRLQETQYF. CDR3 DNA sequence: TGTGCCAGTAGCGACAGACTCCAAGAGACCCAGTACTTC. Full variable domain (rest looked up from reference TRBV19 and TRBJ2-5): DGGITQSPKYLFRKEGQNVTLSCEQNLNHDAMYWYRQDPGQGLRLIYYSQIVNDFQKGDIAEGYSVSREKKESFPLTVTSAQKNPTAFYLCASSDRLQETQYFGPGTRLLVL.

The chain carries TRBV6-5 and TRBJ1-1, with D unresolved. Germline V gene lookup returns CDR1 MNHEY and CDR2 SVGAGI. Deletions cut 8 bases from V and 7 bases from J, with 5 bases between. This CDR3 has 9 amino acids. CDR3 in DNA: TGTGCCAGCGGCCGTGAAGCTTTCTTT. It specifies CASGREAFF.

The chain links TRBV6-1 to TRBJ2-7, with 8 bases aligning to TRBD1. The CDR3 loop spans 18 amino acids. V gave up 0 bases and J gave up 3 bases; unmatched junction bases: 13. CDR1 is MNHNS and CDR2 is SASEGT in the germline V gene. DNA of the CDR3: TGTGCCAGCAGTGAAGCTCAGGACAGGGTAATCCCCTACTACGAGCAGTACTTC. Translating it yields CASSEAQDRVIPYYEQYF.

This clone has a single count. The rearrangement uses TRBV5-6 and TRBJ1-2; D not certain. Trimming stripped 1 base from V and 4 bases from J, with 11 bases between. This CDR3 has 14 amino acids. CDR1 is SGHDT, CDR2 YYEEEE, per germline. As DNA, the CDR3 is TGTGCCAGCAGCTTGAGTGAGGTGGGCTATGGCTACACCTTC. Translated, it gives CASSLSEVGYGYTF.

V gene TRBV6-5 combines with J gene TRBJ2-5; 9 positions match TRBD2. There are 15 residues in the CDR3. Germline lookup yields CDR1 MNHEY and CDR2 SVGAGI. The ends lost 4 bases at V and 5 bases at J; junction bases unmatched: 8. The DNA for the CDR3 is TGTGCCAGCAGTTCCACCGCGGGGGGGCCCGAGACCCAGTACTTC. It is translated as CASSSTAGGPETQYF.

This clone is a singleton in its sample. V gene TRBV28 combines with J gene TRBJ2-5; 11 bases match TRBD2. The CDR3 runs 16 residues. CDR1 and CDR2 (germline): MDHEN, SYDVKM. With V trimmed by 6 bases and J by 4 bases, 10 bases remained unmatched. The CDR3 DNA reads TGTGCCAGCAGCTTAACTAGCGGGGGACCAGGAGAGACCCAGTACTTC. This encodes CASSLTSGGPGETQYF.

The gene calls are TRBV9 and TRBJ2-3; 9 bases line up with TRBD2. Germline V gene lookup returns CDR1 SGDLS and CDR2 YYNGEE. V trimming: 3 bases; J trimming: 2 bases; junction bases outside the gene matches: 4. The length of the CDR3 is 15 residues. The CDR3 DNA is TGTGCCAGCAGCGGTAGCGGGGGCCTCACAGATACGCAGTATTTT. It codes for CASSGSGGLTDTQYF.

The rearrangement joins TRBV7-9 to TRBJ1-5; unclear D gene. Germline lookup yields CDR1 SEHNR and CDR2 FQNEAQ (reference sequence). V dropped 5 bases and J dropped 6 bases, with 11 bases sitting between them. The CDR3 is 13 residues long. The CDR3 region is CASSAGESQPQHF. The CDR3 DNA reads TGTGCCAGCAGCGCCGGAGAAAGTCAGCCCCAGCATTTT.

CDR3: CSASGGEQYF. DNA for the CDR3: TGCAGCGCCTCGGGGGGCGAGCAGTACTTC. The chain recombines TRBV20-1 with TRBJ2-7; the match to TRBD2 covers 7 bases. The CDR3 covers 10 residues. CDR1 DFQATT and CDR2 SNEGSKA come from the germline V gene (reference sequence).

The chain has TRBV29-1 and TRBJ2-1, with 15 bases identical to TRBD2. Germline values: CDR1 SQVTM, CDR2 ANQGSEA. The CDR3 totals 17 residues. The junction had 7 bases not matched to a gene; V was cut back by 7 bases and J by 0 bases. CDR3 nucleotides: TGCAGCGCGGAGGGACTAGCGGGAGGTTTCTCCTACAATGAGCAGTTCTTC. The encoded protein is CSAEGLAGGFSYNEQFF.

V is TRBV19 and J is TRBJ1-5; TRBD1 matches at 11 bases. CDR3 length: 16 residues. Germline loops: CDR1 LNHDA, CDR2 SQIVND (reference sequence). Unmatched junction bases numbered 8, after V lost 6 bases and J lost 4 bases. CDR3 bases: TGTGCCAGTAGGGGGACAGGGGGTGTTTGGAATCAGCCCCAGCATTTT. Its translation is CASRGTGGVWNQPQHF. The whole variable domain, filled in from reference TRBV19 and TRBJ1-5, reads DGGITQSPKYLFRKEGQNVTLSCEQNLNHDAMYWYRQDPGQGLRLIYYSQIVNDFQKGDIAEGYSVSREKKESFPLTVTSAQKNPTAFYLCASRGTGGVWNQPQHFGDGTRLSIL.

This clone appeared once. The chain has TRBV12-5 and TRBJ1-4, with TRBD1 identical over 9 bases. V lost 6 bases and J lost 7; bases outside the gene matches: 6. Per germline, CDR1 LGHNT and CDR2 FRNRAP. The CDR3 runs 14 residues. Here the CDR3 DNA reads TGTGCTAGTGGAGAGGGGACAGGGCGTGAAAAACTGTTTTTT. It codes for CASGEGTGREKLFF. The full variable domain, with the rest looked up from reference TRBV12-5 and TRBJ1-4, is DARVTQTPRHKVTEMGQEVTMRCQPILGHNTVFWYRQTMMQGLELLAYFRNRAPLDDSGMPKDRFSAEMPDATLATLKIQPSEPRDSAVYFCASGEGTGREKLFFGSGTQLSVL.

The genes are TRBV9 and TRBJ2-2, with 8 bases fitting TRBD1. Trimming took 4 bases from V and 6 from J; bases not matched to a gene: 11. Germline CDR1 and CDR2: SGDLS and YYNGEE. CDR3 size: 16 residues. CDR3 sequence: CASSMRTGLNPGELFF. CDR3 DNA sequence: TGTGCCAGCAGCATGAGGACAGGGTTGAATCCCGGGGAGCTGTTTTTT.

The chain uses TRBV11-2 and TRBJ1-1; 7 positions match TRBD1. The CDR3 consists of 15 residues. Trimming at V came to 4 bases and at J to 7 bases, leaving 12 bases not matched to a gene. The germline CDR1 and CDR2 sequences are SGHAT and FQNNGV. The CDR3 protein is CASSSLANSGGEAFF. Here the CDR3 DNA reads TGTGCCAGCAGCTCCCTAGCGAATTCAGGGGGTGAAGCTTTCTTT.

The CDR3 nucleotides are TGTGCCAGCAGTCCCAACCAAGAGACCCAGTACTTC. Its translation: CASSPNQETQYF. This chain uses TRBV27 with TRBJ2-5, with D unclear. This CDR3 region has 12 residues. Germline V gives CDR1 MNHEY, CDR2 SMNVEV (reference sequence). V lost 5 bases, J lost 0 bases, and 4 bases lay in between.

The rearrangement joins TRBV28 to TRBJ2-3, with TRBD1 as a possible D gene (6 bases). The V end was cut by 6 bases, the J end by 0 bases, with 13 bases between. Germline V CDR1 and CDR2: MDHEN, SYDVKM. The CDR3 length is 15 residues. The chain's CDR3 is CASSPQGASTDTQYF. As DNA, the CDR3 is TGTGCCAGCAGCCCACAGGGTGCTAGCACAGATACGCAGTATTTT.

The table lists this clone with a count of one. This chain links TRBV28 with TRBJ2-7; TRBD1 matches at 9 bases. CDR3 length: 16 amino acids. V lost 2 bases and J lost 5; bases outside the gene matches: 10. Germline assignment: CDR1 MDHEN and CDR2 SYDVKM. The CDR3, as DNA: TGTGCCAGCAGTTTAAGCCGGGACAGGGAGGGCAACGAGCAGTACTTC. Protein product: CASSLSRDREGNEQYF.

The genes are TRBV7-9 and TRBJ1-2; D perhaps matches TRBD1 (6 bases). There are 13 residues in the CDR3. V dropped 2 bases and J dropped 7 bases, with 11 bases sitting between them. Germline values: CDR1 SEHNR, CDR2 FQNEAQ (reference sequence). The CDR3 DNA reads as TGTGCCAGCAGCTTACTAGCAGGGGCTGGCTACACCTTC. It translates to CASSLLAGAGYTF. The full variable domain, completed using reference TRBV7-9 and TRBJ1-2, is DTGVSQNPRHKITKRGQNVTFRCDPISEHNRLYWYRQTLGQGPEFLTYFQNEAQLEKSRLLSDRFSAERPKGSFSTLEIQRTEQGDSAMYLCASSLLAGAGYTFGSGTRLTVV.

The genes are TRBV5-6 and TRBJ2-5; 7 positions match TRBD1. This CDR3 has 15 residues. From germline, CDR1 is SGHDT and CDR2 YYEEEE. The V and J ends lost 0 bases and 10 bases, in that order; junction bases with no gene match: 12. This CDR3 is CASSLGGTAKDGQYF. CDR3 DNA sequence: TGTGCCAGCAGCTTGGGGGGGACAGCCAAGGATGGCCAGTACTTC.

The chain has TRBV7-9 and TRBJ2-1, with 9 positions matching TRBD2. This CDR3 has 18 amino acids. V gave up 1 base and J gave up 6 bases; unmatched junction bases: 13. From germline, CDR1 is SEHNR and CDR2 FQNEAQ (reference sequence). The CDR3 coding sequence is TGTGCCAGCAGCTTAGATGTGACTAGCGGTTCCCGGTCCAATGAGCAGTTCTTC. This translates into CASSLDVTSGSRSNEQFF.

Note on this clone: Other DNA sequences from this sample encode an identical CDR3 as well. This chain links TRBV5-1 with TRBJ1-4, with 9 bases matching TRBD1. J was trimmed by 8 bases and V by 3 bases; bases with no gene match: 5. The CDR3 is 14 residues long. Germline CDR1 and CDR2: SGHRS and YFSETQ. Here the CDR3 reads CASSSGQGGEKLFF. The CDR3 DNA reads as TGCGCCAGCAGCTCGGGACAGGGTGGCGAAAAACTGTTTTTT.

The gene calls are TRBV18 and TRBJ2-7; 9 positions match TRBD1. V dropped 4 bases and J dropped 2; count of bases not matched to a gene: 9. CDR3 size: 16 residues. Looked up from germline, CDR1 is KGHSH and CDR2 is LQKENI. The CDR3 DNA reads as TGTGCCAGCTCACGGGACAGGGATCCGTTCACCTACGAGCAGTACTTC. It encodes CASSRDRDPFTYEQYF.

The V and J genes are TRBV6-5 and TRBJ1-2, with D perhaps TRBD1 (5 bases). The CDR3 loop spans 13 amino acids. Germline V lookup: CDR1 MNHEY, CDR2 SVGAGI. Trimming removed 8 bases from V and 7 bases from J, with 17 bases in between. In DNA form, the CDR3 reads TGTGCCAGCGGACAAGGAAGAAGGTTTGGCTACACCTTC. It translates to CASGQGRRFGYTF.

The chain's CDR3 is CASSFSDEQFF. Here the CDR3 DNA reads TGTGCCAGCAGCTTCTCGGATGAGCAGTTCTTC. This chain uses TRBV5-4 with TRBJ2-1; D is ambiguous. The CDR3 covers 11 residues. V was cut by 2 bases and J by 8 bases, with 5 bases left in between. Per germline, CDR1 SGHNT and CDR2 YYREEE (reference sequence).

This clone was counted once. The J gene is TRBJ2-5, the V gene TRBV5-1; 11 bases line up with TRBD2. The V gene's germline CDR1 is SGHRS and CDR2 YFSETQ. V shed 8 bases, J shed 5 bases, and the junction held 5 bases outside the gene matches. The CDR3 runs to 13 residues. The CDR3 DNA reads TGCGCCAGTGGAAGGACTAGCGGGGAGACCCAGTACTTC. This encodes CASGRTSGETQYF.

This clone was counted once. This chain connects TRBV9 to TRBJ2-2; possible D gene TRBD2, 6 bases. Germline CDR1 SGDLS, CDR2 YYNGEE. The CDR3 spans 15 residues. Trimming left V 0 bases short and J 2 bases short, with 8 bases between. The DNA for the CDR3 is TGTGCCAGCAGCGTAGGGGGAGGAAACACCGGGGAGCTGTTTTTT. It yields the protein CASSVGGGNTGELFF.

This chain connects TRBV5-1 to TRBJ1-6; 9 nucleotides align to TRBD1. J lost 7 bases, V lost 0 bases, and 2 bases had no gene match. This CDR3 spans 15 amino acids. CDR1 and CDR2 (germline): SGHRS, YFSETQ. The chain's CDR3 is CASSLGTGANSPLHF. In DNA, the CDR3 is TGCGCCAGCAGCTTGGGGACAGGGGCAAATTCACCCCTCCACTTT.

V is TRBV30 and J is TRBJ2-7; D might be TRBD1 (5 bases). Between the trimmed V and J ends, which lost 1 base and 3 bases, there was a span of 7 bases. Germline V gene sequence: CDR1 GTSNPN, CDR2 SVGIG (reference sequence). The CDR3 totals 12 residues. The CDR3 spells CAWSADSYEQYF. As DNA, the CDR3 is TGTGCCTGGAGTGCCGACAGCTACGAGCAGTACTTC.

The J gene is TRBJ2-1, the V gene TRBV9; unclear D gene. Trimming left V 0 bases short and J 8 bases short, with 9 bases between. The V gene's germline CDR1 is SGDLS and CDR2 YYNGEE. The CDR3 is 13 residues long. CDR3 DNA: TGTGCCAGCAGCGTAGGGCGGCTCCATGAGCAGTTCTTC. This translates into CASSVGRLHEQFF.

The V call is TRBV27, the J call TRBJ2-1, with a possible D match to TRBD1 (6 bases). The CDR3 covers 13 residues. Germline-derived CDR1 and CDR2 are MNHEY and SMNVEV (reference sequence). Trimming removed 0 bases from V and 7 bases from J, with 7 bases in between. The CDR3 sequence: CASSLSRGNEQFF. CDR3 coding DNA: TGTGCCAGCAGTTTATCCAGGGGTAATGAGCAGTTCTTC.

The chain joins TRBV4-1 to TRBJ2-2; D perhaps matches TRBD2 (5 bases). Germline assignment: CDR1 MGHRA and CDR2 YSYEKL. The CDR3 sequence is 16 residues long. V was pared by 1 base and J by 8 bases, with 17 bases between. CDR3: CASSQVLQTTLGELFF. In DNA form, the CDR3 reads TGCGCCAGCAGCCAAGTCTTACAGACTACCTTGGGGGAGCTGTTTTTT.